Listed here are 16 T cell receptor beta chains from one sample, sequenced in a study of T cells in localized non-small cell lung cancer. Some clones are missing from TCRdb's copy, which holds only in-frame ones; the method was immunoSEQ multiplex PCR. The sample includes around 35,000 clones, approximately 93% seen only once; the top ten take 7% to 9.5%. Here the sequenced sample was peripheral blood, taken before any cancer treatment. The source is a female donor at least 60 years old with stage I lung adenocarcinoma.

The chain combines TRBV28 with TRBJ2-3; possibly TRBD1 for D (5 bases). V was trimmed by 6 bases and J by 2 bases, leaving 15 bases between them. Looked up from germline, CDR1 is MDHEN and CDR2 is SYDVKM. The CDR3 consists of 15 residues. CDR3 nucleotide sequence: TGTGCCAGCAGGACGGAAGACAGTTACACAGATACGCAGTATTTT. The encoded protein is CASRTEDSYTDTQYF.

J is TRBJ1-1 and V is TRBV10-3; D perhaps matches TRBD1 (5 bases). Looked up from germline, CDR1 is ENHRY and CDR2 is SYGVKD. V gave up 6 bases and J gave up 0 bases, with 14 bases separating them. The CDR3 has 15 amino acids. DNA of the CDR3: TGTGCCATCAGGATGGGGACGGAAATGAACACTGAAGCTTTCTTT. Its protein is CAIRMGTEMNTEAFF.

This chain links TRBV19 with TRBJ1-1; no definite D call. The germline gives CDR1 LNHDA, CDR2 SQIVND (reference sequence). The CDR3 is 12 amino acids. Trimming cost V 1 base and J 11 bases, with 11 bases left between them. The CDR3 here is CASSIGTSSAFF. CDR3 nucleotides: TGTGCCAGTAGTATAGGAACCTCCTCGGCTTTCTTT.

The chain recombines TRBV7-9 with TRBJ1-5; D remains unclear. CDR1 and CDR2 from the germline V gene are SEHNR and FQNEAQ (reference sequence). This CDR3 spans 13 amino acids. With 5 bases removed from V and 1 base from J, the gap between germline ends came to 6 bases. CDR3 nucleotides: TGTGCCAGCAGCGTCTACAGCAATCAGCCCCAGCATTTT. Protein: CASSVYSNQPQHF. Full variable domain (remainder filled in from reference TRBV7-9 and TRBJ1-5): DTGVSQNPRHKITKRGQNVTFRCDPISEHNRLYWYRQTLGQGPEFLTYFQNEAQLEKSRLLSDRFSAERPKGSFSTLEIQRTEQGDSAMYLCASSVYSNQPQHFGDGTRLSIL.

J is TRBJ1-2 and V is TRBV9; the D is unclear. Trimming shortened V by 0 bases and J by 4 bases, and 10 bases separated the two germline ends. CDR1 and CDR2 from the germline V gene are SGDLS and YYNGEE. The CDR3 is 14 residues long. The CDR3 spells CASSVVGNPYGYTF. Written as DNA, the CDR3 is TGTGCCAGCAGCGTAGTGGGGAACCCCTATGGCTACACCTTC.

This rearrangement joins TRBV6-6 to TRBJ1-2, with D perhaps TRBD1 (5 bases). This CDR3 contains 10 residues. Between the trimmed V and J ends, which lost 8 bases and 8 bases, there was a span of 9 bases. Germline V CDR1 and CDR2: MNHNY, SVGAGI (reference sequence). CDR3: CASERGGYTF. The CDR3 nucleotides are TGTGCCAGCGAGCGGGGGGGCTACACCTTC.

The rearrangement joins TRBV11-1 to TRBJ2-1; D gene unclear. The CDR3 runs to 15 residues. The V gene lost 1 base and the J gene lost 0 bases, with 7 bases spanning the gap. Germline CDR1 SGHAT, CDR2 FQDESV (reference sequence). The CDR3 DNA reads as TGTGCCAGCAGCTTAGATCCTAGCTCCTACAATGAGCAGTTCTTC. Amino acid sequence: CASSLDPSSYNEQFF.

The rearrangement uses TRBV6-9 and TRBJ2-2, with a tentative D call TRBD1 (5 bases). This CDR3 comprises 15 residues. CDR1 and CDR2 (germline): MNHGY, SVAAGI. V was pared by 3 bases and J by 2 bases, with 10 bases between. CDR3 loop: CASSYNQGNTGELFF. CDR3 DNA sequence: TGTGCCAGCAGTTACAACCAGGGCAACACCGGGGAGCTGTTTTTT.

The chain links TRBV18 to TRBJ1-4; 7 nucleotides align to TRBD1. Looked up from germline, CDR1 is KGHSH and CDR2 is LQKENI. The CDR3 covers 18 residues. Unmatched junction bases numbered 15, after V lost 0 bases and J lost 8 bases. The CDR3 sequence: CASSPPWVIGNRGEKLFF. CDR3 DNA sequence: TGTGCCAGCTCACCACCGTGGGTCATCGGCAACAGGGGCGAAAAACTGTTTTTT.

The chain carries TRBV6-4 and TRBJ1-2, with D tentatively TRBD1 (6 bases). Looked up from germline, CDR1 is MRHNA and CDR2 is SNTAGT. V was clipped by 3 bases and J by 9 bases, with 8 bases between them. The CDR3 is 11 amino acids. CDR3 in amino acids: CASSEQGSYTF. In DNA form, the CDR3 reads TGTGCCAGCAGTGAGCAGGGGAGCTACACCTTC.

The chain employs TRBV13 and TRBJ1-2; TRBD1 is a possible D gene (6 bases). This CDR3 is 12 amino acids long. V was clipped by 5 bases and J by 11 bases, with 15 bases between them. From germline, CDR1 is PRHDT and CDR2 FYEKMQ (reference sequence). The CDR3 region is CASSLGTSRYTF. CDR3 DNA sequence: TGTGCCAGCAGCCTTGGGACATCGCGATACACCTTC.

A few counts support this clone. The rearrangement links TRBV6-1 to TRBJ1-5, with D possibly matching TRBD1 (6 bases). CDR3 length equals 16 residues. V lost 4 bases to trimming and J lost 6 bases, with 19 bases between them. The germline V gene has CDR1 MNHNS and CDR2 SASEGT. For the CDR3, the DNA is TGTGCCAGCAGTGGGCCCAGGGGAGCAGGCTCTCAGCCCCAGCATTTT. Translation: CASSGPRGAGSQPQHF.

The chain has TRBV6-5 and TRBJ1-1; D remains ambiguous. The CDR3 spans 14 residues. Looked up from germline, CDR1 is MNHEY and CDR2 is SVGAGI. V lost 0 bases, J lost 5 bases, and 10 bases lay in between. Here the CDR3 reads CASSYSALRTEAFF. The CDR3 DNA is TGTGCCAGCAGTTACTCAGCCCTCAGAACTGAAGCTTTCTTT.

The CDR3 bases are TGTGCCAGCAGCCGCGGAACTAGGTCACCCACAGATACGCAGTATTTT. Amino acid sequence: CASSRGTRSPTDTQYF. The V call is TRBV7-8, the J call TRBJ2-3, with a weak D call TRBD2 (5 bases). Trimming removed 5 bases at V and 2 bases at J, with 17 bases between. This CDR3 has 16 amino acids. Germline loops: CDR1 SGHVS, CDR2 FQNEAQ.

The chain recombines TRBV2 with TRBJ2-1; 10 nucleotides agree with TRBD2. CDR1 is SNHLY and CDR2 is FYNNEI in the germline V gene. CDR3 length: 15 amino acids. With 2 bases clipped from V and 9 bases from J, the junction kept 7 bases outside the gene matches. The CDR3 loop is CASSELSGGAIEQFF. CDR3 in DNA: TGTGCCAGCAGTGAATTGAGCGGGGGGGCCATTGAGCAGTTCTTC.

This clone was recorded only once. Distinct nucleotide sequences in the sample also encode this CDR3. V and J are TRBV5-6 and TRBJ2-2, with D possibly TRBD2 on 7 matching bases. Germline CDR1 and CDR2: SGHDT and YYEEEE. V was pared by 2 bases and J by 5 bases, with 16 bases between. The CDR3 totals 16 residues. The CDR3 sequence is CASSFGGRAGTGELFF. CDR3 coding DNA: TGTGCCAGCAGCTTCGGGGGGCGGGCAGGTACCGGGGAGCTGTTTTTT. Combining the CDR3 with reference TRBV5-6 and TRBJ2-2 gives the whole variable domain DAGVTQSPTHLIKTRGQQVTLRCSPKSGHDTVSWYQQALGQGPQFIFQYYEEEERQRGNFPDRFSGHQFPNYSSELNVNALLLGDSALYLCASSFGGRAGTGELFFGEGSRLTVL.